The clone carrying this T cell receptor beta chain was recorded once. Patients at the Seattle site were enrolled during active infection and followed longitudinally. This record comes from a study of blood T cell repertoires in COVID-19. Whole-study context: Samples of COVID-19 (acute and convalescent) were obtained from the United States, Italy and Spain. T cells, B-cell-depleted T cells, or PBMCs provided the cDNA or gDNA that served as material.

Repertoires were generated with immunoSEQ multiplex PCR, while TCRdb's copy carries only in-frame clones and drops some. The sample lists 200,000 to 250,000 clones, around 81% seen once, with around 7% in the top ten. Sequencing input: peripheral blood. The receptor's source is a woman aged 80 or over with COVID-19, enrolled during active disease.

CDR3 nucleotides: TGTGCCAGCAGCTCGACTAGCGGGGTGGCGGAGCAGTTCTTC. This sequence encodes CASSSTSGVAEQFF. V is TRBV7-2 and J is TRBJ2-1, with 11 bases matching TRBD2. CDR1 is SGHTA, CDR2 FQGNSA, per germline. The CDR3 sequence is 14 residues long. V lost 4 bases, J lost 10 bases, and 6 bases stayed unmatched.